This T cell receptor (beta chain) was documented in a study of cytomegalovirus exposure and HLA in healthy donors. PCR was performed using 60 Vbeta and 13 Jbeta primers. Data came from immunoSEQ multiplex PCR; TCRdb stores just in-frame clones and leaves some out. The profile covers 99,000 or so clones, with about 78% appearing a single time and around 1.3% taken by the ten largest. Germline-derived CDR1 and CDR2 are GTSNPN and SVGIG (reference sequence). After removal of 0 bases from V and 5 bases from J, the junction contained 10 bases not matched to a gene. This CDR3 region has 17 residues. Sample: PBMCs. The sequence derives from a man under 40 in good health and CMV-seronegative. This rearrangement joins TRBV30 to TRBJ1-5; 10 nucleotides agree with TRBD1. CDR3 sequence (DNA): TGTGCCTGGAGTGTGACACGCCGGGACAGGGGTTATCAGCCCCAGCATTTT. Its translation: CAWSVTRRDRGYQPQHF.